The rows below give T cell receptor beta chains drawn from one sample of a study of cytomegalovirus exposure and HLA in healthy donors. Using immunoSEQ multiplex PCR, the repertoire was profiled, and TCRdb retains in-frame clones only, with some absent. The repertoire holds 100,000 to 120,000 clones, with about 13% as singletons. The sample comprised PBMCs. Source of these receptors: a middle-aged man in good health and CMV-seropositive. Both conserved end residues are part of each CDR3. The D gene is left open where the match is weak. Size is omitted from some rows. Given values are once, few, many or a class for expanded clones.

CDR3: CASSYTDRNTEAFF; DNA: TGTGCCAGCAGTTACACGGACAGGAACACTGAAGCTTTCTTT; size: few; D: -; V: TRBV6-5; J: TRBJ1-1
CDR3: CASRSRLAPEQFF; DNA: TGTGCCAGCAGAAGCCGACTAGCACCCGAGCAGTTCTTC; size: -; D: TRBD2; V: TRBV6-5; J: TRBJ2-1
CDR3: CASSFSQDGYTF; DNA: TGTGCCAGCAGCTTTTCTCAGGATGGCTACACCTTC; size: few; D: -; V: TRBV7-9; J: TRBJ1-2
CDR3: CASRLLGQGSGNTIYF; DNA: TGTGCCAGCAGGCTACTCGGACAGGGCTCTGGAAACACCATATATTTT; size: -; D: TRBD1; V: TRBV27; J: TRBJ1-3
CDR3: CASSITGQGVVYTGELFF; DNA: TGTGCCAGTAGTATCACCGGACAGGGGGTTGTATACACCGGGGAGCTGTTTTTT; size: few; D: TRBD1; V: TRBV19; J: TRBJ2-2
CDR3: CATAVSTNEKLFF; DNA: TGTGCCACCGCGGTTTCAACTAATGAAAAACTGTTTTTT; size: -; D: -; V: TRBV18; J: TRBJ1-4
CDR3: CSAQTGPTGPQHF; DNA: TGCAGCGCCCAGACAGGACCCACCGGGCCCCAGCATTTT; size: few; D: -; V: TRBV29-1; J: TRBJ1-5
CDR3: CAISSLGRESSYNEQFF; DNA: TGTGCCATCTCATCTCTCGGGAGGGAATCCTCCTACAATGAGCAGTTCTTC; size: -; D: TRBD2; V: TRBV10-3; J: TRBJ2-1
CDR3: CASSPQGAAGANVLTF; DNA: TGTGCCAGCAGCCCACAGGGGGCAGCTGGGGCCAACGTCCTGACTTTC; size: few; D: TRBD1; V: TRBV7-2; J: TRBJ2-6
CDR3: CASSPGTSGSVGEQYF; DNA: TGTGCCAGCAGCCCAGGGACTAGCGGGAGTGTCGGCGAGCAGTACTTC; size: few; D: TRBD2; V: TRBV9; J: TRBJ2-7
CDR3: CASSPTGGPSYEQYF; DNA: TGTGCCAGCAGCCCTACCGGAGGGCCAAGCTACGAGCAGTACTTC; size: few; D: -; V: TRBV28; J: TRBJ2-7
CDR3: CASSYSLQLSNQPQHF; DNA: TGTGCCAGCAGTTACTCGTTACAGCTTAGCAATCAGCCCCAGCATTTT; size: -; D: -; V: TRBV6-6; J: TRBJ1-5
CDR3: CASSTLGLAGDYEQYF; DNA: TGTGCCAGCAGTACCCTGGGACTAGCGGGGGACTACGAGCAGTACTTC; size: -; D: TRBD2; V: TRBV9; J: TRBJ2-7
CDR3: CATGGTSGRAREQFF; DNA: TGTGCCACAGGAGGGACTAGCGGGAGAGCACGTGAGCAGTTCTTC; size: few; D: TRBD2; V: TRBV10-3; J: TRBJ2-1
CDR3: CASSLGDRFDEQYF; DNA: TGCGCCAGCAGCTTGGGGGACAGATTTGACGAGCAGTACTTC; size: -; D: TRBD1; V: TRBV5-1; J: TRBJ2-7
CDR3: CASSLLRGTGSGPYNEQFF; DNA: TGTGCCAGCAGTTTACTCCGTGGGACAGGGTCCGGTCCCTACAATGAGCAGTTCTTC; size: -; D: TRBD1; V: TRBV27; J: TRBJ2-1
CDR3: CASGLILGQAGETQYF; DNA: TGTGCTAGTGGTTTGATTCTGGGACAGGCGGGGGAGACCCAGTACTTC; size: -; D: TRBD1; V: TRBV12-5; J: TRBJ2-5
CDR3: CASSAGSEQFF; DNA: TGCGCCAGCAGTGCTGGGAGTGAGCAGTTCTTC; size: few; D: -; V: TRBV10-1; J: TRBJ2-1
CDR3: CAISELDRAQPQHF; DNA: TGTGCCATCAGTGAGTTGGACAGGGCTCAGCCCCAGCATTTT; size: few; D: TRBD1; V: TRBV10-3; J: TRBJ1-5
CDR3: CSVKKQGADTEAFF; DNA: TGCAGCGTCAAAAAACAGGGGGCCGACACTGAAGCTTTCTTT; size: few; D: TRBD1; V: TRBV29-1; J: TRBJ1-1
CDR3: CASSWTGMNTEAFF; DNA: TGTGCCAGCAGCTGGACAGGGATGAACACTGAAGCTTTCTTT; size: few; D: TRBD1; V: TRBV7-9; J: TRBJ1-1
CDR3: CAWIRTSEVDEQFF; DNA: TGTGCCTGGATCCGGACTAGTGAGGTCGATGAGCAGTTCTTC; size: -; D: TRBD2; V: TRBV30; J: TRBJ2-1
CDR3: CASSVGDRNQPQHF; DNA: TGTGCCAGCAGCGTAGGGGACAGAAATCAGCCCCAGCATTTT; size: few; D: TRBD1; V: TRBV9; J: TRBJ1-5
CDR3: CASSDGTGVYEQYF; DNA: TGTGCCAGTAGTGACGGGACAGGGGTCTACGAGCAGTACTTC; size: few; D: TRBD1; V: TRBV19; J: TRBJ2-7
CDR3: CASSSTGGNTGELFF; DNA: TGTGCCAGCAGTTCAACAGGGGGGAACACCGGGGAGCTGTTTTTT; size: -; D: TRBD1; V: TRBV27; J: TRBJ2-2
CDR3: CASSEAQAIATNEKLFF; DNA: TGTGCCAGCAGTGAAGCACAGGCCATTGCAACTAATGAAAAACTGTTTTTT; size: few; D: -; V: TRBV6-1; J: TRBJ1-4
CDR3: CSVEVGGANEKLFF; DNA: TGCAGCGTTGAGGTGGGGGGGGCGAATGAAAAACTGTTTTTT; size: few; D: -; V: TRBV29-1; J: TRBJ1-4
CDR3: CASSTLLSGRRNNEQFF; DNA: TGTGCCAGCAGCACTCTTCTTAGCGGGAGGAGAAACAATGAGCAGTTCTTC; size: -; D: TRBD2; V: TRBV13; J: TRBJ2-1
CDR3: CASSTMTGEGYTF; DNA: TGCGCCAGCAGCACGATGACAGGGGAAGGCTACACCTTC; size: -; D: TRBD1; V: TRBV5-1; J: TRBJ1-2
CDR3: CASSPRTGPLSNYGYTF; DNA: TGTGCCAGTAGTCCTCGGACAGGGCCCCTCTCCAACTATGGCTACACCTTC; size: few; D: TRBD1; V: TRBV19; J: TRBJ1-2
CDR3: CASSRTGGDGYTF; DNA: TGCGCCAGCAGCCGGACAGGGGGCGATGGCTACACCTTC; size: few; D: TRBD1; V: TRBV5-1; J: TRBJ1-2
CDR3: CASSLLAGGPIGETQYF; DNA: TGTGCCAGCAGCCTCTTAGCGGGAGGGCCGATAGGGGAGACCCAGTACTTC; size: -; D: TRBD2; V: TRBV11-1; J: TRBJ2-5
CDR3: CASSLDRKDSPLHF; DNA: TGTGCCAGCAGCCTTGACAGGAAGGACTCACCCCTCCACTTT; size: few; D: -; V: TRBV7-6; J: TRBJ1-6
CDR3: CASSEGGTGEKLFF; DNA: TGTGCCAGCAGTGAAGGGGGGACAGGCGAAAAACTGTTTTTT; size: -; D: TRBD1; V: TRBV6-1; J: TRBJ1-4
CDR3: CSVTPGTGITAKNIQYF; DNA: TGCAGCGTTACCCCGGGAACAGGGATAACGGCCAAAAACATTCAGTACTTC; size: few; D: -; V: TRBV29-1; J: TRBJ2-4
CDR3: CASSIIAGTYNEQFF; DNA: TGTGCCAGCAGTATTATAGCGGGAACCTACAATGAGCAGTTCTTC; size: -; D: TRBD2; V: TRBV6-5; J: TRBJ2-1
CDR3: CASIADREGSNQPQHF; DNA: TGTGCCAGCATTGCGGACAGGGAAGGTAGCAATCAGCCCCAGCATTTT; size: -; D: TRBD1; V: TRBV27; J: TRBJ1-5
CDR3: CASSWGRRGGQSSPLHF; DNA: TGCGCCAGCAGCTGGGGCCGCCGCGGGGGGCAAAGTTCACCCCTCCACTTT; size: -; D: -; V: TRBV5-1; J: TRBJ1-6
CDR3: CATGQVQNTPGETQYF; DNA: TGTGCCACGGGACAGGTCCAAAATACACCCGGAGAGACCCAGTACTTC; size: few; D: TRBD1; V: TRBV10-3; J: TRBJ2-5
CDR3: CASSLGSGRGNEQYF; DNA: TGTGCCAGCAGCTTGGGTAGCGGGAGGGGGAACGAGCAGTACTTC; size: -; D: TRBD2; V: TRBV5-6; J: TRBJ2-7
CDR3: CASADRANTEAFF; DNA: TGTGCCAGCGCAGACAGGGCGAACACTGAAGCTTTCTTT; size: few; D: TRBD1; V: TRBV19; J: TRBJ1-1
CDR3: CASGLAVPNEQYF; DNA: TGTGCCAGCGGACTAGCGGTTCCTAACGAGCAGTACTTC; size: once; D: TRBD2; V: TRBV27; J: TRBJ2-7
CDR3: CASSLELERGGTQYF; DNA: TGCGCCAGCAGCTTGGAGTTGGAGAGAGGGGGGACCCAGTACTTC; size: few; D: -; V: TRBV5-1; J: TRBJ2-5
CDR3: CASSLEGTGHFYEQYF; DNA: TGTGCCAGCAGCTTAGAAGGGACAGGGCACTTCTACGAGCAGTACTTC; size: few; D: TRBD1; V: TRBV11-2; J: TRBJ2-7
CDR3: CASSPGQYQETQYF; DNA: TGCGCCAGCAGCCCAGGACAGTACCAAGAGACCCAGTACTTC; size: -; D: -; V: TRBV5-1; J: TRBJ2-5
CDR3: CASSLAGGRDTQYF; DNA: TGCGCCAGCAGCTTAGCGGGAGGAAGAGATACGCAGTATTTT; size: few; D: TRBD2; V: TRBV5-1; J: TRBJ2-3
CDR3: CASSFRVVDTQYF; DNA: TGTGCCAGCAGTTTCAGGGTGGTCGATACGCAGTATTTT; size: few; D: -; V: TRBV27; J: TRBJ2-3
CDR3: CASSWTGGKDTQYF; DNA: TGTGCCAGCAGCTGGACAGGGGGAAAAGATACGCAGTATTTT; size: few; D: TRBD1; V: TRBV5-4; J: TRBJ2-3
CDR3: CASSSGTVPGPYNEQFF; DNA: TGCGCCAGCAGCTCCGGGACAGTTCCGGGCCCCTACAATGAGCAGTTCTTC; size: few; D: TRBD1; V: TRBV5-1; J: TRBJ2-1
CDR3: CASSARRPNTEAFF; DNA: TGTGCCAGCAGCGCACGGAGGCCGAACACTGAAGCTTTCTTT; size: few; D: -; V: TRBV13; J: TRBJ1-1
CDR3: CASSSPGTESWDEKLFF; DNA: TGTGCCAGTAGTTCACCCGGGACTGAATCATGGGATGAAAAACTGTTTTTT; size: few; D: -; V: TRBV19; J: TRBJ1-4
CDR3: CASSYRQTSNEKLFF; DNA: TGTGCCAGCAGTTACCGACAGACTTCTAATGAAAAACTGTTTTTT; size: few; D: -; V: TRBV27; J: TRBJ1-4
CDR3: CASSLWGQGSGANVLTF; DNA: TGTGCCAGCAGTTTATGGGGCCAGGGCTCTGGGGCCAACGTCCTGACTTTC; size: few; D: -; V: TRBV27; J: TRBJ2-6
CDR3: CAWSVNNEQFF; DNA: TGTGCCTGGAGTGTCAACAATGAGCAGTTCTTC; size: few; D: -; V: TRBV30; J: TRBJ2-1